This is a list of T cell receptor beta chains from one sample in a study of blood T cell repertoires in COVID-19. Produced via immunoSEQ multiplex PCR; TCRdb's table is partial and in-frame only. The table shows almost 90,000 clones, with around nine tenths occurring only once. The sequenced sample consisted of peripheral blood. The receptors stem from a man aged 80 or over with acute or convalescent COVID-19. Each CDR3 is given with its conserved first and last residue. The D gene is left open where the match is weak.

NA	TRBV7-2	TRBJ1-1	13	CASSLPGGTEAFF
NA	TRBV2	TRBJ1-2	13	CASSGTSNYGYTF
TRBD1	TRBV15	TRBJ2-1	15	CATSRDREVGNEQFF
TRBD2	TRBV7-9	TRBJ2-4	15	CASSAASGSSNIQYF
TRBD2	TRBV11-2	TRBJ2-1	14	CASSQGLAGTEQFF
TRBD2	TRBV6-2/TRBV6-3	TRBJ2-7	15	CASSPLGGVYYEQYF
TRBD1	TRBV16	TRBJ1-5	15	CASSQWGQGSQPQHF
NA	TRBV5-5	TRBJ1-2	13	CASSPGEVYGYTF
TRBD1	TRBV7-3	TRBJ1-1	12	CASSPLTGGAFF
NA	TRBV28	TRBJ2-3	16	CASSGSGGGFTDTQYF
TRBD1	TRBV19	TRBJ1-5	14	CASSAGQGGQPQHF
NA	TRBV11-2	TRBJ2-3	12	CASSLDSHTQYF
NA	TRBV18	TRBJ2-7	15	CASSPPSGTSYEQYF
TRBD1	TRBV5-1	TRBJ2-3	17	CASSLGFRTGWTDTQYF
TRBD1	TRBV28	TRBJ1-5	17	CASSRDRGLVSNQPQHF
TRBD1	TRBV5-1	TRBJ1-4	15	CASSLAQGAGEKLFF
NA	TRBV27	TRBJ1-1	15	CASSAQGLMNTEAFF
NA	TRBV12-3/TRBV12-4	TRBJ1-6	12	CASSTVVSPLHF
TRBD1	TRBV19	TRBJ2-4	16	CASSIPLTGAKNIQYF
NA	TRBV27	TRBJ2-5	16	CASSIRQPGSQETQYF
TRBD1	TRBV10-3	TRBJ1-2	14	CAISDGQGSYGYTF
NA	TRBV7-9	TRBJ1-2	14	CASSLSDSSYGYTF
NA	TRBV11-1	TRBJ1-2	15	CASSPGTQTLYGYTF
TRBD2	TRBV5-1	TRBJ2-3	17	CASARAGGPSRTDTQYF
TRBD1	TRBV11-2	TRBJ2-7	14	CASSLGSGGYEQYF
TRBD1	TRBV7-9	TRBJ1-4	16	CASSLRQGATNEKLFF
NA	TRBV3-1/TRBV3-2	TRBJ1-4	14	CASRPAATNEKLFF
NA	TRBV3-1/TRBV3-2	TRBJ1-2	14	CASRRSGGNYGYTF
NA	TRBV5-4	TRBJ2-7	15	CASSYRTESSYEQYF
TRBD2	TRBV5-1	TRBJ2-1	16	CASSSSGGRSYNEQFF
NA	TRBV7-9	TRBJ2-4	15	CASSSSALAKNIQYF
TRBD1	TRBV5-4	TRBJ2-7	13	CASSLTGGYEQYF
NA	TRBV6-2/TRBV6-3	TRBJ2-7	15	CASSTTGFGSYEQYF
NA	TRBV18	TRBJ2-3	17	CASSPLRDLTSTDTQYF
TRBD1	TRBV5-4	TRBJ2-4	14	CASSSNDRVDIQYF
TRBD1	TRBV5-1	TRBJ2-3	17	CASSLKPGTGGADTQYF
TRBD1	TRBV10-2	TRBJ1-1	13	CASTLNRGTEAFF
TRBD2	TRBV15	TRBJ2-3	14	CATSLGTSPNTQYF
NA	TRBV12-5	TRBJ1-1	13	CASGLTGNTEAFF
NA	TRBV6-2/TRBV6-3	TRBJ1-5	14	CASSYSASNQPQHF
TRBD1	TRBV4-3	TRBJ1-1	15	CASSQEGTGGTEAFF
TRBD1	TRBV7-8	TRBJ1-1	15	CASSLLGGTHTEAFF
NA	TRBV5-5	TRBJ2-2	16	CASRSGIVPNTGELFF
NA	TRBV3-1/TRBV3-2	TRBJ1-6	14	CASSQRVKNSPLHF
TRBD2	TRBV3-1/TRBV3-2	TRBJ2-6	20	CASSQDFRTSQESGANVLTF
TRBD1	TRBV6-5	TRBJ1-2	16	CASSSTGGPLLYGYTF
TRBD1	TRBV5-1	TRBJ1-1	14	CASSGGQANTEAFF
TRBD1	TRBV6-1	TRBJ1-6	17	CASSEVTGGAGDSPLHF
TRBD1	TRBV5-4	TRBJ2-7	14	CASRRAGGSYEQYF
NA	TRBV13	TRBJ2-3	15	CASSFGGFSTDTQYF
TRBD2	TRBV9	TRBJ2-3	16	CASSSGIAGGTDTQYF
NA	TRBV4-3	TRBJ2-3	14	CASSQDPSADTQYF
TRBD1	TRBV28	TRBJ2-7	14	CASSKTGSPYEQYF
TRBD2	TRBV9	TRBJ2-1	15	CASSVLTSGYNEQFF
TRBD2	TRBV7-9	TRBJ2-1	16	CASSFPTSGIDNEQFF
TRBD2	TRBV7-2	TRBJ2-1	17	CASSSTAIAGRDNEQFF
NA	TRBV7-9	TRBJ1-4	14	CASSRDGGREKLFF
NA	TRBV5-1	TRBJ2-3	13	CASSFRDTDTQYF